The 4 T cell receptor beta chains below all came from one sample that was sequenced in a study of response to subunit inactivated influenza vaccine. Each CDR3 protein is one row after TCRdb ran MiXCR on the RT-PCR reads. The table records 600,000 to 850,000 distinct CDR3 sequences, 14% of them present only once. The sample consisted of PBMCs from blood, taken 14 to 15 days before vaccination. All receptors derive from a man aged 50 or older who received an inactivated influenza vaccine.

V usage is TRBV4-3 and J usage is TRBJ1-2; D unresolved. In germline, CDR1 is LGHNA, CDR2 YSLEER. Between the trimmed V and J ends, which lost 1 base and 8 bases, there was a span of 14 bases. The CDR3 is made up of 14 amino acids. CDR3 in amino acids: CASSQVPGVAGYTF. The CDR3 bases are TGCGCCAGCAGCCAAGTCCCTGGGGTCGCCGGCTACACCTTC.

This clonotype has a handful of counts. This chain links TRBV6-2 or TRBV6-3 with TRBJ2-7, with D perhaps TRBD1 (6 bases). The germline gives CDR1 MNHEY, CDR2 SVGEGT. Trimming left V 2 bases short and J 0 bases short, with 17 bases between. This CDR3 comprises 17 residues. This chain's CDR3 is CASSYEVGQSSSYEQYF. DNA for the CDR3: TGTGCCAGCAGTTACGAGGTTGGACAGTCCAGCTCCTACGAGCAGTACTTC.

This chain joins TRBV7-9 and TRBJ2-1; the match to TRBD2 covers 8 bases. CDR3 length equals 16 residues. Losses at the gene ends were 4 bases for V and 0 bases for J; bases not matched to a gene: 5. Looked up from germline, CDR1 is SEHNR and CDR2 is FQNEAQ (reference sequence). The chain's CDR3 is CASSSRGAISYNEQFF. The CDR3 DNA is TGTGCCAGCAGCTCGCGGGGGGCCATCTCCTACAATGAGCAGTTCTTC.

The sample holds a few counts of this clonotype. V and J are TRBV20-1 and TRBJ1-2; D is unresolved. Per germline, CDR1 DFQATT and CDR2 SNEGSKA (reference sequence). CDR3 length equals 11 residues. Trimming removed 5 bases from V and 2 bases from J, with 6 bases in between. Written as DNA, the CDR3 is TGCAGTGCTGTGCCAAACTATGGCTACACCTTC. This encodes CSAVPNYGYTF.